This TCR beta chain stems from a study of blood T cells in healthy people across ages. Extraction of total RNA produced a minimum of 6 micrograms from each sample. There are many counts of this clonotype. Then a second PCR, running about 6 to 11 cycles, was carried out with a sample-barcoded 5' primer and a J-beta primer mix. Paired-end reads containing CDR3 totaled no fewer than 2.5 million for each sample. TCRdb reprocessed the 5' RACE reads via MiXCR and lists one record per CDR3 protein. The sample has about 1.8 million distinct CDR3 sequences, less than 50% seen once. V lost 5 bases to trimming and J lost 1 base, with 15 bases between them. Germline V CDR1 and CDR2: DFQATT, SNEGSKA (reference sequence). The CDR3 runs 14 residues.

This chain links TRBV20-1 with TRBJ2-7, with no clear D. The TCR sequence derives from a woman between 40 and 50 years old in good health. Source material: blood. The CDR3 spells CSAPPLYKSYEQYF. In nucleotides, the CDR3 is TGCAGTGCTCCCCCCCTTTACAAGTCCTACGAGCAGTACTTC.